This T cell receptor beta chain was identified during a study of T cell responses to AZD1222 COVID-19 vaccine (dated by TCRdb to the early 2020s). For the study in its entirety: AZD1222 recipients whose second dose came at about 4 weeks and those whose second dose came at about 12 weeks were combined into one group, since spike-specific TCR depth and breadth did not differ between the two schedules. TCR sequencing was performed for some 250 trial participants, of whom around 200 were given two doses of AZD1222 and about 25 were given two doses of MenACWY control vaccine. Trial participants were enrolled by age into 18-55, 56-69 and 70-plus year subgroups, with approximately 150, 30 and 60 TCR-sequenced participants respectively. General conclusions and limits of the study: Most participants were white British and females outnumbered males, and the authors suggested that clonal diversity may have been underestimated. The 56-69-year group was small, and its depth increase did not reach significance, likely because of low power. Because no day 14 peak-response samples were available, repertoires were characterized only after the peak T cell response. A significant rise in spike-specific TCR breadth and depth was observed after two AZD1222 doses relative to day 0 and relative to MenACWY recipients. Only six AZD1222 recipients were SARS-CoV-2 seropositive at baseline, limiting conclusions about previously exposed vaccinees. Reportedly, almost half of the unique spike-specific TCRs recognized epitopes lying outside the regions that are mutated in the B.1.351 and B.1.1.7 variants. Vaccine-associated CD4 TCRs spanned the whole spike protein, with dominant responses in regions 160-218 and 743-854.

Comment on this clone: Its antigen is still unknown. No much larger clonotype is one base removed from it; base qualities were not supplied.

The CDR3 regions of human TCRbeta chains were analyzed by immunosequencing. The source study handled its data this way. Repertoire TCRs were checked for matches against a reference library of SARS-CoV-2-specific TCRs that had been generated using the MIRA antigen-specificity platform. Breadth meant the fraction of unique TCRs that were SARS-CoV-2-associated, whereas depth meant the fraction of total T cells that were SARS-CoV-2-associated. Each spike-specific TCR was assigned to its reactive spike region and to a CD4 or CD8 class using the MIRA data. Log10-transformed breadth and depth values were compared by one-way ANOVA with Sidak's multiple comparisons tests. TCRdb carries this immuneACCESS record with in-frame sequences only. Its versions omit some clonotypes, under half of them owing to an unresolved V gene in the studies checked, with the rest unexplained. The DNA gave D and trimming, while V, J and clone size come from that table. Recorded for this sample are around 130,000 clones; approximately 93% of them occurred a single time. 5% to 6.5% of the sample lies in the top ten.

From the cysteine through the phenylalanine, the CDR3 covers 14 amino acids. The entry retains the CDR3 DNA only, 42 bases that are in frame from base 1. Trimming takes 4 bases from V and 4 bases from J, and the germline ends sit 14 bases apart. CDR1 and CDR2 are read off the germline V gene as MNHEY and SVGEGT. The time point label, as the study defines it: baseline before first vaccination. The vaccinee samples were drawn from two UK trials, COV001 and COV002, one of which was a single-blind randomized controlled phase 2/3 trial testing AZD1222 (ChAdOx1 nCoV-19) in healthy adults. For TCRbeta chain sequencing, PBMC samples from trial participants were taken at day 0 and at day 28 after the second dose.

The source of this sequence is an adult in good health. The sequencing used peripheral blood, collected on day 0 of AZD1222 vaccination. Here the chain combines TRBV6-2 or TRBV6-3 and TRBJ2-7; the D gene is perhaps TRBD1, on 6 matching bases. The DNA sequence is TGTGCCAGCAGTTCTCTCGGACAGAGGTACGAGCAGTACTTC. This translates into CASSSLGQRYEQYF.